These T cell receptor beta chains were read from a single sample in a study of shared clonotypes between healthy human individuals. Profiled with immunoSEQ multiplex PCR; TCRdb holds only in-frame clones, not every one. Here the sample spans fewer than 850,000 clones, roughly 87% being singletons. Sample: memory CD8+ T cells from PBMCs. The receptors derive from a man younger than 35 in good health. Some clones in this sample may be carry-over from other donors' samples. CDR3s include the opening cysteine and the closing phenylalanine or tryptophan.

v_gene	j_gene	CDR3aa
TRBV9	TRBJ2-7	CASSGLGEQYF
TRBV28	TRBJ2-7	CASSLSGGEQYF
TRBV7-9	TRBJ1-2	CASSLGPTYGYTF
TRBV9	TRBJ2-3	CASSVGTGGTDTQYF
TRBV27	TRBJ2-7	CASGPGAPYEQYF
TRBV28	TRBJ2-5	CASSLQRGWGQETQYF
TRBV5-1	TRBJ2-3	CASSLQSSRSTDTQYF
TRBV5-1	TRBJ2-3	CASSLATTRTDTQYF
TRBV28	TRBJ1-1	CASSSPGGYTEAFF
TRBV19	TRBJ1-5	CASSIWGNQPQHF
TRBV15	TRBJ2-1	CATSRVRAENEQFF
TRBV19	TRBJ2-7	CASSLRDRPIEQYF
TRBV2	TRBJ2-2	CASNRQTNTGELFF
TRBV6-5	TRBJ1-1	CASSYSPGHQRGAFF
TRBV15	TRBJ2-7	CATSRTTSSYEQYF
TRBV28	TRBJ1-5	CASSFALAGGWEPQHF
TRBV29-1	TRBJ1-3	CSVDEGSGNTIYF
TRBV5-1	TRBJ1-2	CASSLGDRASYYGYTF
TRBV15	TRBJ1-2	CATSRFVTGGTNYGYTF
TRBV6-5	TRBJ2-7	CASSDGTVSYEQYF
TRBV5-1	TRBJ2-1	CASNPDRVSYNEQFF
TRBV4-1	TRBJ2-1	CASSQDEAAKDNEQFF
TRBV7-9	TRBJ2-7	CASSLENSYEQYF
TRBV7-7	TRBJ2-2	CASSSNLLGVIANTGELFF
TRBV12-2	TRBJ2-2	CASRSRLAGATGELFF
TRBV28	TRBJ2-1	CASSPGYYRREQFF
TRBV28	TRBJ1-4	CASSLLQGAANEKLFF
TRBV7-4	TRBJ2-1	CASRKPGTGVSGEQFF
TRBV5-1	TRBJ2-7	CASSLAPGQGADEQYF
TRBV6-1	TRBJ2-7	CASSEGLAVTYEQYF
TRBV18	TRBJ1-2	CASSSLPAGLNYGYTF
TRBV7-3	TRBJ2-1	CASSPPQLGGGEQFF
TRBV9	TRBJ2-3	CASSPPVESSTDTQYF